This T cell receptor beta chain is from a study of blood T cell repertoires in COVID-19. Study background: Sources were T cells, B-cell-depleted T cells, or PBMCs; the material itself was cDNA or gDNA.

Germline V gene data show CDR1 as SEHNR and CDR2 as FQNEAQ (reference sequence). The V and J ends lost 2 bases and 8 bases respectively, with 10 bases between them. This CDR3 spans 13 amino acids. This clone was seen a handful of times. Original processing methods: Nucleated cell counts were estimated from reference gene primer amplification. The data were produced by immunoSEQ multiplex PCR, yet TCRdb's version contains in-frame clones alone and is incomplete. Clonal size and the V and J genes are those of that table, whereas D and trimming came from the DNA. The sample contains 120,000 or so clones, around 68% of which appear only once.

The chain joins TRBV7-9 to TRBJ2-1; D is perhaps TRBD2 (5 bases). The receptor was derived from a woman aged 60 to 75 with acute or convalescent COVID-19. Sample: peripheral blood. The CDR3 is CASSLRRGHEQFF. The CDR3 nucleotides read TGTGCCAGCAGCTTACGACGCGGGCATGAGCAGTTCTTC.